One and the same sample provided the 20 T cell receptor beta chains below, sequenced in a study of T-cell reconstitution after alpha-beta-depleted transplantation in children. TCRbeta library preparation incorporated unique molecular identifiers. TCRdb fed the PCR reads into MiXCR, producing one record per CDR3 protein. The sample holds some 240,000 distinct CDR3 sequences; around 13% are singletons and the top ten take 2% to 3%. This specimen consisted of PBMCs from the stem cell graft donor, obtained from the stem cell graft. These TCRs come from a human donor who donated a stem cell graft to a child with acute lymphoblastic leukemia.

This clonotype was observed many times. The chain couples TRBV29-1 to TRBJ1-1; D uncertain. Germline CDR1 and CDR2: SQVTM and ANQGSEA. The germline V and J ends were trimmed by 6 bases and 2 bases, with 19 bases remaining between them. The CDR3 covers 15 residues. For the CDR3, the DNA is TGCAGCGTGGCACCAATTGTCCTAAGAAACACTGAAGCTTTCTTT. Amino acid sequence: CSVAPIVLRNTEAFF.

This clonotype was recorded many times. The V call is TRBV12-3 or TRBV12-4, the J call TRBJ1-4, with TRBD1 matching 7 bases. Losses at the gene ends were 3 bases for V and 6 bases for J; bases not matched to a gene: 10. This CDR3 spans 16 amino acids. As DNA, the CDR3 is TGTGCCAGCAGTTTTCCCCTGACAGGGAGGCATGAAAAACTGTTTTTT. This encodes CASSFPLTGRHEKLFF.

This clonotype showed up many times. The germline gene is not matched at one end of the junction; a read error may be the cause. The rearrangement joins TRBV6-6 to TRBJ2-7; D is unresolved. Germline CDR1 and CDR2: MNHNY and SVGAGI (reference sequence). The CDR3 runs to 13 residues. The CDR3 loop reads CATSLIGSYEQYF. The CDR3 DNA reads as TGTGCCACCAGTTTGATCGGTTCCTACGAGCAGTACTTC.

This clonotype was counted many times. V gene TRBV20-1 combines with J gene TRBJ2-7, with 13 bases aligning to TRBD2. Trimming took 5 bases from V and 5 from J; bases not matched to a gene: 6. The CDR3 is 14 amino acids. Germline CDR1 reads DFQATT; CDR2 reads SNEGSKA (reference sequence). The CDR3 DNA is TGCAGTGCTGGAGGGACTAGCGGGGACCACGAGCAGTACTTC. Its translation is CSAGGTSGDHEQYF.

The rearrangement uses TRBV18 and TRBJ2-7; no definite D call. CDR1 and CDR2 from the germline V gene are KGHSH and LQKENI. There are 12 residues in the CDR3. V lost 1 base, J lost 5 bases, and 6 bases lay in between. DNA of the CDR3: TGTGCCAGCTCACCACTTGGAAACGAGCAGTACTTC. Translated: CASSPLGNEQYF. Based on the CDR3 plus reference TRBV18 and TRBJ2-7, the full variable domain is NAGVMQNPRHLVRRRGQEARLRCSPMKGHSHVYWYRQLPEEGLKFMVYLQKENIIDESGMPKERFSAEFPKEGPSILRIQQVVRGDSAAYFCASSPLGNEQYFGPGTRLTVT.

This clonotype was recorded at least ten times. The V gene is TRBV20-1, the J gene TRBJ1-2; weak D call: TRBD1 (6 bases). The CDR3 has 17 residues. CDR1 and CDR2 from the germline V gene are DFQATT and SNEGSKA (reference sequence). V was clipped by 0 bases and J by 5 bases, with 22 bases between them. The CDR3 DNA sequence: TGCAGTGCTAGAGAGCCGGGGGGGGACAATCTTCTTTATGGCTACACCTTC. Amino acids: CSAREPGGDNLLYGYTF.

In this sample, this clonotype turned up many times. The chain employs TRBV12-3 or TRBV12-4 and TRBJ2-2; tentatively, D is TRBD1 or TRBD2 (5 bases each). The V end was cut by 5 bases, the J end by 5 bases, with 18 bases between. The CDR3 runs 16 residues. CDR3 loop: CASSGANPQRTGELFF. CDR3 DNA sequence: TGTGCCAGCAGTGGGGCGAACCCTCAGCGGACCGGGGAGCTGTTTTTT.

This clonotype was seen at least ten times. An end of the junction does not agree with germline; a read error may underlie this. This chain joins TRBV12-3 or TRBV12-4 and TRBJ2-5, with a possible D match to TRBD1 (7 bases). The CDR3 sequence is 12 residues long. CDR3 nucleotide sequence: TGTGCCAGCAGTCCCGACCTGAGGAGGGGGCACTTC. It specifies CASSPDLRRGHF.

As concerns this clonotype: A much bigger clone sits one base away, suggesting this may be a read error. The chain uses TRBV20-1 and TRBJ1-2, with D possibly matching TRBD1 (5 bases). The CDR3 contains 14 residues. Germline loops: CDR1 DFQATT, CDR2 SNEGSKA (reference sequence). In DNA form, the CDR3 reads TGCAGTGCTCCTGATAGGGGCCAGCAAGATGGCTACCCCTTC. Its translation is CSAPDRGQQDGYPF.

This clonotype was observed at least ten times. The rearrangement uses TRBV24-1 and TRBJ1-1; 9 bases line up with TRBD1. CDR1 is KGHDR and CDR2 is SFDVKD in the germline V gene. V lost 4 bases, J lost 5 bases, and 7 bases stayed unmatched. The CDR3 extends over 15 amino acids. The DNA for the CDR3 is TGTGCCACCAGTGACCCTCGGACAGGGGAGACTGAAGCTTTCTTT. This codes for CATSDPRTGETEAFF.

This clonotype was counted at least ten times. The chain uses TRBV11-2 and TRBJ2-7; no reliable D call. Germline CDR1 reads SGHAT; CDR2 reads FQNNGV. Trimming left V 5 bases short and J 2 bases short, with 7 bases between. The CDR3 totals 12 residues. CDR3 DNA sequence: TGTGCCAGCAGCGGATTCGCCTACGAGCAGTACTTC. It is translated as CASSGFAYEQYF.

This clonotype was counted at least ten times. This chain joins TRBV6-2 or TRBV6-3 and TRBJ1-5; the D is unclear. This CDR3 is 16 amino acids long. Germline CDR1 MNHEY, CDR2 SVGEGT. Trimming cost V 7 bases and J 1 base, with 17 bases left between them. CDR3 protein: CASTQAGVRSNQPQHF. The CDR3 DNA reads TGTGCCAGCACCCAGGCCGGGGTTAGGAGCAATCAGCCCCAGCATTTT.

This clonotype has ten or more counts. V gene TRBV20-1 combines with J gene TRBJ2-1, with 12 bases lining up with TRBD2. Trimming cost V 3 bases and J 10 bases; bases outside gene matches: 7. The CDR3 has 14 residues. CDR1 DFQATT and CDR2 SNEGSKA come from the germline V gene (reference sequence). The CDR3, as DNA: TGCAGTGCTAGCAGGACTAGCGGGGTCAAGGAGCAGTTCTTC. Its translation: CSASRTSGVKEQFF.

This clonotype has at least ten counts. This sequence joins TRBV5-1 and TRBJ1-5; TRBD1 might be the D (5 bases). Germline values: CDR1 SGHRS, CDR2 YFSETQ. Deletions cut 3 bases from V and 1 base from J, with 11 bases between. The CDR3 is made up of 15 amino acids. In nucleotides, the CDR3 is TGCGCCAGCAGCTCGGGGCCGGGGAGCAATCAGCCCCAGCATTTT. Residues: CASSSGPGSNQPQHF.

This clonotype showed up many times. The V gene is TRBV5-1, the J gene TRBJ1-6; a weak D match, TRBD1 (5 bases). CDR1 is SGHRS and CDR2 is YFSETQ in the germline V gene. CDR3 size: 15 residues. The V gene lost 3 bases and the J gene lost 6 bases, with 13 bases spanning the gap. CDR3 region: CASSSGDLFNSPLHF. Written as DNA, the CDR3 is TGCGCCAGCAGCTCGGGGGACCTCTTTAATTCACCCCTCCACTTT.

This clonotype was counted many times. The CDR3 here is CASSSGHWTVTEAFF. CDR3 coding DNA: TGTGCCAGCAGTTCGGGACACTGGACCGTCACTGAAGCTTTCTTT. This rearrangement joins TRBV6-2 or TRBV6-3 to TRBJ1-1, with a possible D match to TRBD1 (6 bases). The length of the CDR3 is 15 residues. The V and J ends lost 4 bases and 4 bases respectively, with 16 bases between them. CDR1 MNHEY and CDR2 SVGEGT come from the germline V gene.

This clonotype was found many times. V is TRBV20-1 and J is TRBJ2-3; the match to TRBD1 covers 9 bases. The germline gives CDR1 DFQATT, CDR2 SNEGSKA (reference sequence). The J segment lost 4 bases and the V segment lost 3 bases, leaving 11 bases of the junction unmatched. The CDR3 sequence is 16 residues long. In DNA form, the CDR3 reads TGCAGTGCTAGCCCCAGGCTTAGGACAGGGGCAGATACGCAGTATTTT. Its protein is CSASPRLRTGADTQYF.

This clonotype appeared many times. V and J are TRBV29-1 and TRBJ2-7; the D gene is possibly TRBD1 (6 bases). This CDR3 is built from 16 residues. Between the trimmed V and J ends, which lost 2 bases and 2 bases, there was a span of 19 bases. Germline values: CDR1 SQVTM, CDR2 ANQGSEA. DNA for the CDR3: TGCAGCGTTGAAAGACAGGTCCTTCTTATCCCCTACGAGCAGTACTTC. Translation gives CSVERQVLLIPYEQYF.

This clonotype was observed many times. The CDR3 DNA reads TGTGCCAGCAGCGTTGACCGGTACAATGAGCAGTTCTTC. This gives the protein CASSVDRYNEQFF. The chain has TRBV9 and TRBJ2-1, with D hard to call. CDR1 and CDR2 (germline): SGDLS, YYNGEE. With 2 bases removed from V and 4 bases from J, the gap between germline ends came to 7 bases. CDR3 length: 13 residues.

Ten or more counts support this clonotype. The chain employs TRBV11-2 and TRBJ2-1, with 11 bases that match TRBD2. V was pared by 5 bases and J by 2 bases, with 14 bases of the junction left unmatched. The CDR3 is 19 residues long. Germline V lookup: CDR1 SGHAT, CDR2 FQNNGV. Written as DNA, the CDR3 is TGTGCCAGCAGCCAAGGACTAGCGGGTAGTCCAGACCCCTACAATGAGCAGTTCTTC. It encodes CASSQGLAGSPDPYNEQFF.